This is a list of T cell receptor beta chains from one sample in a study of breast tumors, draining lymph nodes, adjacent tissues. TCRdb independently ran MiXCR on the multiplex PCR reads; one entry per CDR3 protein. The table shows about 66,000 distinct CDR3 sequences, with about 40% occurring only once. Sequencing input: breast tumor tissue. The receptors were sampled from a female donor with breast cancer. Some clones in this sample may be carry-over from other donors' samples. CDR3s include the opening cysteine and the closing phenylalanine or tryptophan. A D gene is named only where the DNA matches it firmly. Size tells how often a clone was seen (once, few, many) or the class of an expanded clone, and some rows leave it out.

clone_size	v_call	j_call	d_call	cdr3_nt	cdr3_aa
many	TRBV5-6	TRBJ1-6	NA	TGTGCCAGCAGCCTCCAGCGGAATTCACCCCTCCACTTT	CASSLQRNSPLHF
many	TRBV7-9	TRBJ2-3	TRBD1	TGTGCCAGCAGTTTTAGCCGGGACAGGGGAGCAGATACGCAGTATTTT	CASSFSRDRGADTQYF
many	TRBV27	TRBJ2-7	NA	TGTGCCAGCAGTTTGCAAGGGTACGACGAGCAGTACTTC	CASSLQGYDEQYF
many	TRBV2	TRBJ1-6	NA	TGTGCCAGCAGTCCCGGACACGGGGGAGTGTTAAGGAATTCACCCCTCCACTTT	CASSPGHGGVLRNSPLHF
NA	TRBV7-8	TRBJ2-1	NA	TGTGCCAGCAGCCCCTTCCCACTGTGCTCCTACAATGAGCAGTTCTTC	CASSPFPLCSYNEQFF
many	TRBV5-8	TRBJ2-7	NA	TGTGCCAGCAGCTCCCGGGTCTCCTCGACCTACGAGCAGTACTTC	CASSSRVSSTYEQYF
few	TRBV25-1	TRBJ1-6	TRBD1	TGTGCCAGCAGTTGGACAGGGCCTAATTCACCCCTCCACTTT	CASSWTGPNSPLHF
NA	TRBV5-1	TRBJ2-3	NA	TGCGCCAGCAGCTCGGAGGGGGCGCCCGCCGATACGCAGTATTTT	CASSSEGAPADTQYF
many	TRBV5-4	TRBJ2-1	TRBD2	TGTGCCAGCAGCTCCTTACTAGCGGGAGGGAATGAGCAGTTCTTC	CASSSLLAGGNEQFF
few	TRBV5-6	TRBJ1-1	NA	TGTGCCAGCATGTGGGGGGGGAACACTGAAGCTTTCTTT	CASMWGGNTEAFF
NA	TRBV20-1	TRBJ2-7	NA	TGCAGTGCTCAGGTAACCAGCCACCACGAGCAGTACTTC	CSAQVTSHHEQYF
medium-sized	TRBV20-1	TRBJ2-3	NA	TGCAGTGCTTCCCGGGGGGATACGCAGTATTTT	CSASRGDTQYF
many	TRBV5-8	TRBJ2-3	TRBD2	TGTGCCAGCAGCAGGACTAGCGGGGGAGGGGGCACAGATACGCAGTATTTT	CASSRTSGGGGTDTQYF
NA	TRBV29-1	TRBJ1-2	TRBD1	TGCAGCGTATCTTTCGGACAGGGGGCTTATGGCTACACCTTC	CSVSFGQGAYGYTF